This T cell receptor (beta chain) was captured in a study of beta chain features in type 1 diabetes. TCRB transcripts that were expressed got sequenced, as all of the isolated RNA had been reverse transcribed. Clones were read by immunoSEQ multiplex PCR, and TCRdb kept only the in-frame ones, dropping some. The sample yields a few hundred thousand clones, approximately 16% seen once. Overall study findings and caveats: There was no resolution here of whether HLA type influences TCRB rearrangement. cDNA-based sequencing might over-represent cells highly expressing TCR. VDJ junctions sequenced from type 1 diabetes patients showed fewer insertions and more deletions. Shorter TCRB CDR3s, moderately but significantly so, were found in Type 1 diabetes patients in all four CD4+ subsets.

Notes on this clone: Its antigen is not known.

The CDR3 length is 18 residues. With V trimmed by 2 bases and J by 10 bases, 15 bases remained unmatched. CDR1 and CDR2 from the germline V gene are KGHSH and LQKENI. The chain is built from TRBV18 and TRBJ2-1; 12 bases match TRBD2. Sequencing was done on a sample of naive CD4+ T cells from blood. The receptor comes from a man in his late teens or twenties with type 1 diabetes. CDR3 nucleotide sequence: TGTGCCAGCTCACCAGATAACTTTCGGACTAGCGGGAAGGGAGAGCAGTTCTTC. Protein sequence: CASSPDNFRTSGKGEQFF.